A single sample is the source of the 2 T cell receptor beta chains below, sequenced in a study of control samples from healthy donors and cancer patients (dated by TCRdb to between 2020 and 2021). The library was obtained by the immunoSEQ multiplex PCR assay. The immuneACCESS repertoire file appears here via TCRdb, limited to in-frame rearrangements. These files lack a portion of the clones; in checked studies, under half of the deficit traces to unresolved V genes, and the cause of the others is not known. Recorded for this sample are about 150,000 clones; 90% to 95% of them occurred a single time. In total, the top ten clones hold roughly 5.5% of the sample. Material: blood. These receptors came from a man aged 18 to 29 in good health.

This chain uses TRBV5-1 with TRBJ2-2, with a tentative D call TRBD1 (5 bases). This CDR3 spans 12 amino acids. Germline V lookup: CDR1 SGHRS, CDR2 YFSETQ. V lost 5 bases, J lost 6 bases, and 8 bases lay in between. CDR3 DNA sequence: TGCGCCAGCAGACAGGAAGCCGGGGAGCTGTTTTTT. Translation gives CASRQEAGELFF.

The rearrangement joins TRBV7-3 to TRBJ1-6; perhaps TRBD1 as D (5 bases). Trimming pared 4 bases from V and 5 bases from J, leaving 9 bases between. The CDR3 is 14 residues long. Per the germline V gene, CDR1 is SGHTA and CDR2 is FQGTGA. CDR3 in DNA: TGTGCCAGCAGCTCTGGACACAATAATTCACCCCTCCACTTT. Amino acids: CASSSGHNNSPLHF. The full variable domain, completed using reference TRBV7-3 and TRBJ1-6, is GAGVSQTPSNKVTEKGKYVELRCDPISGHTALYWYRQSLGQGPEFLIYFQGTGAADDSGLPNDRFFAVRPEGSVSTLKIQRTERGDSAVYLCASSSGHNNSPLHFGNGTRLTVT.